This T cell receptor (beta chain) was profiled in a study of stem cell transplantation in POMP-related autoinflammatory disease. Study in general: The study hypothesized thymoproteasome defects skew the TRB repertoire via impaired CD8+ selection. Before transplant: CD4+ naive skewing, low CD8+ proportions, reduced cytokine secretion.

Method: immunoSEQ multiplex PCR; TCRdb's copy keeps in-frame clones and lacks some. The sample comprises over 30,000 clones, roughly 88% of which are singletons, and 0.6% to 0.75% rests with the top ten. Findings and limits, study-wide: Fewer unique TRB V-J gene pairings were identified in patients with PRAID. In patients with PRAID, every analyzed T-cell subset tended to show lower diversity and higher clonality.

Of note for this clone: The antigen is unknown.

The length of the CDR3 is 14 residues. This clonotype was obtained from a human donor with POMP-related autoinflammation and immune dysregulation (PRAID). V gene TRBV21-1 combines with J gene TRBJ1-1; TRBD1 is the table's D call, not checked against the DNA. TRBV21-1 is reported as a pseudogene. This material consisted of CD4+ T cells from PBMCs, taken before stem cell transplantation. The CDR3 sequence: CASSARQVNTEAFF. The DNA of the CDR3 is TGTGCCAGCAGCGCCAGACAGGTGAACACTGAAGCTTTCTTT.